Sequencing of this T cell receptor beta chain was carried out in a study of CD8 T cells in ankylosing spondylitis. With regard to this clonotype: Antigen: not known.

The CDR3 runs 14 residues. V shed 3 bases, J shed 4 bases, and the junction held 5 bases outside the gene matches. Germline-derived CDR1 and CDR2 are DFQATT and SNEGSKA (reference sequence). Whole-study results and caveats: Clones linked with disease were CD8+ and fairly uncommon in the peripheral blood. There were earlier reports of some motif variants in reactive arthritis synovial fluid and blood. Enrichment of disease-linked clones was reportedly significant in matched ankylosing spondylitis synovial fluid. A TCR beta motif made of eight highly homologous variants seemed typical of ankylosing spondylitis blood.

TCRdb itself ran the 5' RACE reads through MiXCR, one entry per CDR3 protein. The repertoire holds about 250,000 distinct CDR3 sequences, with roughly 32% as singletons. This chain connects TRBV20-1 to TRBJ1-2; 10 positions match TRBD1. The specimen sequenced was blood, either unsorted or a sorted T cell fraction (not recorded which). The TCR was taken from a male donor with ankylosing spondylitis or in good health (not recorded which). CDR3 region: CSASGDRGSYGYTF. The DNA of the CDR3 is TGCAGTGCTAGTGGGGACAGGGGAAGCTATGGCTACACCTTC.